These 23 T cell receptor beta chains originate from one sample sequenced in a study of CD8 T cell repertoires and HIV-1 epitope variants. Their antigen targets remain unknown. The assay was immunoSEQ multiplex PCR, and TCRdb's table has in-frame clones only and misses some. The sample lists roughly 6,000 clones; about 70% were seen once. Sequenced: cultured CD8+ T cells derived from PBMCs. Receptors originate from a male donor with HIV.

This clone appeared a few times. V and J are TRBV2 and TRBJ1-1; D call uncertain. This CDR3 contains 14 residues. Trimming cost V 1 base and J 0 bases, with 6 bases left between them. The germline CDR1 and CDR2 sequences are SNHLY and FYNNEI. For the CDR3, the DNA is TGTGCCAGCAGTGAAGATTACTTGAACACTGAAGCTTTCTTT. Translating gives CASSEDYLNTEAFF.

The chain combines TRBV4-3 with TRBJ2-7; D gene uncertain. Germline loops: CDR1 LGHNA, CDR2 YSLEER. The V gene lost 0 bases and the J gene lost 3 bases, with 3 bases spanning the gap. This CDR3 is built from 12 residues. This chain's CDR3 is CASSQDRYEQYF. CDR3 bases: TGCGCCAGCAGCCAAGATCGCTACGAGCAGTACTTC.

V gene TRBV6-4 combines with J gene TRBJ2-1; 10 bases match TRBD2. CDR1 and CDR2 (germline): MRHNA, SNTAGT. With V trimmed by 3 bases and J by 4 bases, 12 bases remained unmatched. This CDR3 is built from 18 residues. CDR3 amino acids: CASSESSGSKNFYNEQFF. CDR3 sequence (DNA): TGTGCCAGCAGTGAATCTAGCGGGAGTAAAAACTTTTACAATGAGCAGTTCTTC.

A few counts support this clone. The rearrangement joins TRBV29-1 to TRBJ2-1, with 8 bases aligning to TRBD1. Per germline, CDR1 SQVTM and CDR2 ANQGSEA. V was clipped by 3 bases and J by 4 bases; unmatched bases: 5. The CDR3 spans 14 residues. The CDR3 DNA follows: TGCAGCGTTGACCACTGGGACAGGTACAATGAGCAGTTCTTC. Translated: CSVDHWDRYNEQFF.

This clone has only a few counts. V and J are TRBV28 and TRBJ2-5; a weak D match, TRBD1 (6 bases). The germline V gene has CDR1 MDHEN and CDR2 SYDVKM. The CDR3 covers 15 residues. Trimming removed 6 bases at V and 3 bases at J, with 17 bases between. CDR3 region: CASSSSKYREETQYF. CDR3 DNA sequence: TGTGCCAGCAGCTCATCCAAGTACAGGGAAGAGACCCAGTACTTC.

The chain has TRBV7-8 and TRBJ1-1, with 10 bases identical to TRBD1. The germline V gene encodes CDR1 SGHVS and CDR2 FQNEAQ. With 6 bases clipped from V and 4 bases from J, the junction kept 5 bases outside the gene matches. The CDR3 is 14 amino acids. CDR3 residues: CASSSWTGGTEAFF. The CDR3 DNA is TGTGCCAGCAGTTCGTGGACAGGGGGCACTGAAGCTTTCTTT.

This clone was observed a single time. The chain recombines TRBV5-1 with TRBJ2-7, with TRBD2 matching 7 bases. The trim removed 3 bases at V and 5 bases at J, leaving 2 bases unmatched. Germline V lookup: CDR1 SGHRS, CDR2 YFSETQ. The length of the CDR3 is 12 residues. The CDR3 is CASSWEGDEQYF. CDR3 nucleotide sequence: TGCGCCAGCAGCTGGGAGGGCGACGAGCAGTACTTC.

V gene TRBV2 combines with J gene TRBJ2-5; possible D gene TRBD2, 5 bases. Trimming removed 6 bases from V and 2 bases from J, with 16 bases in between. Germline V CDR1 and CDR2: SNHLY, FYNNEI. The CDR3 sequence is 15 residues long. CDR3 coding DNA: TGTGCCAGCAGCTCCGCCGGGATAGATCAAGAGACCCAGTACTTC. It yields the protein CASSSAGIDQETQYF.

The V call is TRBV28, the J call TRBJ1-1; 7 nucleotides line up with TRBD1. The length of the CDR3 is 14 residues. The trim removed 8 bases at V and 3 bases at J, leaving 9 bases unmatched. Germline V gene data show CDR1 as MDHEN and CDR2 as SYDVKM. The CDR3 bases are TGTGCCAGCGCCATCCAGGGGGGAGACACTGAAGCTTTCTTT. It codes for CASAIQGGDTEAFF.

The sample holds one count of this clone. The J gene is TRBJ2-3, the V gene TRBV5-4, with D tentatively TRBD2 (5 bases). Germline CDR1 is SGHNT and CDR2 is YYREEE (reference sequence). Trimming took 4 bases from V and 1 from J, leaving 7 bases between them. The CDR3 spans 13 residues. CDR3: CASSLSGTDTQYF. DNA of the CDR3: TGTGCCAGCAGCCTTAGCGGCACAGATACGCAGTATTTT.

The J gene is TRBJ1-3, the V gene TRBV28; D gene ambiguous. Germline lookup yields CDR1 MDHEN and CDR2 SYDVKM. Trimming shortened V by 5 bases and J by 2 bases, and 1 base separated the two germline ends. The CDR3 contains 11 residues. The CDR3 here is CASSPGNTIYF. The CDR3 DNA reads as TGTGCCAGCAGTCCTGGAAACACCATATATTTT.

This clone is medium-sized (0.01 to 0.1%). The chain recombines TRBV4-3 with TRBJ1-2; D remains unclear. V was clipped by 0 bases and J by 3 bases, with 14 bases between them. The CDR3 totals 16 residues. Per the germline V gene, CDR1 is LGHNA and CDR2 is YSLEER. CDR3 in DNA: TGCGCCAGCAGCCAAGATCCCCCAGACTTGGACTATGGCTACACCTTC. It yields the protein CASSQDPPDLDYGYTF.

The chain is built from TRBV5-5 and TRBJ2-7, with 8 bases aligning to TRBD1. With V trimmed by 3 bases and J by 3 bases, 5 bases remained unmatched. This CDR3 spans 14 amino acids. From germline, CDR1 is SGHKS and CDR2 YYEKEE (reference sequence). The CDR3 spells CASSSETGDYEQYF. CDR3 DNA: TGTGCCAGCAGCTCGGAGACAGGGGACTACGAGCAGTACTTC.

The rearrangement uses TRBV27 and TRBJ1-5; TRBD1 aligns across 11 bases. CDR3 length: 16 residues. The V gene's germline CDR1 is MNHEY and CDR2 SMNVEV (reference sequence). With V trimmed by 3 bases and J by 6 bases, 7 bases remained unmatched. The CDR3 is CASSFLGQGVPQPQHF. The CDR3 bases are TGTGCCAGCAGTTTCTTGGGACAGGGGGTACCTCAGCCCCAGCATTTT.

This clone was found a few times. The genes are TRBV11-3 and TRBJ2-3; D is unclear. The CDR3 has 12 amino acids. Trimming removed 6 bases from V and 4 bases from J, with 8 bases in between. CDR1 and CDR2 (germline): SGHNT, YENEEA. CDR3 residues: CASSFRADTQYF. In DNA, the CDR3 is TGTGCCAGCAGTTTCCGAGCAGATACGCAGTATTTT.

The rearrangement uses TRBV2 and TRBJ2-1; D unresolved. V lost 5 bases to trimming and J lost 0 bases, with 11 bases between them. Germline loops: CDR1 SNHLY, CDR2 FYNNEI. CDR3 length equals 15 residues. The CDR3 nucleotides are TGTGCCAGCAGTCAAGACCGTAGCTCCTACAATGAGCAGTTCTTC. It translates to CASSQDRSSYNEQFF.

The rearrangement links TRBV6-1 to TRBJ2-7, with D uncertain. Germline loops: CDR1 MNHNS, CDR2 SASEGT. The CDR3 runs to 13 residues. Trimming took 2 bases from V and 1 from J, leaving 6 bases between them. The CDR3, as DNA: TGTGCCAGCAGTGAAACAGCTTCCTACGAGCAGTACTTC. Encoded protein: CASSETASYEQYF.

The chain recombines TRBV4-1 with TRBJ1-5, with a weak D call TRBD1 (6 bases). Germline CDR1 MGHRA, CDR2 YSYEKL. Trimming took off 0 bases at V and 6 bases at J, with 12 bases between the two ends. The CDR3 is 15 amino acids. CDR3: CASSQDVGGTQPQHF. CDR3 coding DNA: TGCGCCAGCAGCCAAGACGTCGGGGGCACTCAGCCCCAGCATTTT.

Here the CDR3 DNA reads TGTGCCAGTAGTCTCCGGACTAGCGGTAGCACAGATACGCAGTATTTT. It encodes CASSLRTSGSTDTQYF. The V call is TRBV19, the J call TRBJ2-3, with 10 positions matching TRBD2. The V and J ends lost 5 bases and 0 bases, in that order; junction bases with no gene match: 5. Germline-derived CDR1 and CDR2 are LNHDA and SQIVND (reference sequence). This CDR3 is built from 16 residues.

As DNA, the CDR3 is TGTGCCAGCAGCTTAGACGGTGCCAGTGAGCAGTTCTTC. Its protein is CASSLDGASEQFF. V and J are TRBV11-2 and TRBJ2-1; no clear D. V was clipped by 0 bases and J by 9 bases, with 9 bases between them. This CDR3 has 13 amino acids. Germline CDR1 SGHAT, CDR2 FQNNGV.

CDR3 bases: TGTGCCAGTAGTATAGCCACAGGGGCGAACACTGAAGCTTTCTTT. It translates to CASSIATGANTEAFF. V is TRBV19 and J is TRBJ1-1; 7 nucleotides align to TRBD1. The V and J ends lost 1 base and 1 base, in that order; junction bases with no gene match: 3. The germline V gene has CDR1 LNHDA and CDR2 SQIVND (reference sequence). The CDR3 totals 15 residues.

V usage is TRBV27 and J usage is TRBJ2-1, with TRBD2 matching over 12 bases. CDR1 is MNHEY, CDR2 SMNVEV, per germline (reference sequence). V lost 4 bases to trimming and J lost 6 bases; unmatched junction nucleotides: 10. The CDR3 length is 17 residues. CDR3: CASSSTPLAGGVNEQFF. In DNA form, the CDR3 reads TGTGCCAGCAGTTCAACCCCACTAGCGGGGGGAGTCAATGAGCAGTTCTTC.

The chain carries TRBV7-2 and TRBJ1-4; D not certain. V gave up 5 bases and J gave up 5 bases, with 9 bases separating them. The CDR3 spans 13 residues. Per the germline V gene, CDR1 is SGHTA and CDR2 is FQGNSA. CDR3 DNA sequence: TGTGCCAGCAGCCCTGGACCAAATGAAAAACTGTTTTTT. Translated: CASSPGPNEKLFF.